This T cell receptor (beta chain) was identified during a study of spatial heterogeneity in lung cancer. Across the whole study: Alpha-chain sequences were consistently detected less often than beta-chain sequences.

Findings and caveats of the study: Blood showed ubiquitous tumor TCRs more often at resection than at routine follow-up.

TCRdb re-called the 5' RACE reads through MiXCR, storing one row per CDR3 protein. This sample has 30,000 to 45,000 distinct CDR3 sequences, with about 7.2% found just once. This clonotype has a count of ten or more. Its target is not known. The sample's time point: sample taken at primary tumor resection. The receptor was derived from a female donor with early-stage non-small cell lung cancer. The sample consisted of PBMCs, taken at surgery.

The DNA for the CDR3 is TGTGCCAGCTCACTGGGACTAGCGGCCGCCACAGATACGCAGTATTTT. Translating gives CASSLGLAAATDTQYF. The chain combines TRBV18 with TRBJ2-3, with 11 bases that match TRBD2. The CDR3 has 16 residues. Germline values: CDR1 KGHSH, CDR2 LQKENI. After removal of 4 bases from V and 2 bases from J, the junction contained 5 bases not matched to a gene. Looking up the rest from reference TRBV18 and TRBJ2-3 gives the full variable domain: NAGVMQNPRHLVRRRGQEARLRCSPMKGHSHVYWYRQLPEEGLKFMVYLQKENIIDESGMPKERFSAEFPKEGPSILRIQQVVRGDSAAYFCASSLGLAAATDTQYFGPGTRLTVL.